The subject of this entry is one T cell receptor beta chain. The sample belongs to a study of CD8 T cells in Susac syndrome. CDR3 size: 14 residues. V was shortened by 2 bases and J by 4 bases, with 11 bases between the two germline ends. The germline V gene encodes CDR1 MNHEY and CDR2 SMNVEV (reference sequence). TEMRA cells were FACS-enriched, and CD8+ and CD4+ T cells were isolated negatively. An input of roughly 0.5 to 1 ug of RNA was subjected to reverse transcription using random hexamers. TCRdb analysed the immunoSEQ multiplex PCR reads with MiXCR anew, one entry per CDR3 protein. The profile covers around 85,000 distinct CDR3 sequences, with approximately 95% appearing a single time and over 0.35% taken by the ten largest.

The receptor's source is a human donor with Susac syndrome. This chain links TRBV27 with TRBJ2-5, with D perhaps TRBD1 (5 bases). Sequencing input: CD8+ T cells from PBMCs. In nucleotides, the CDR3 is TGTGCCAGCAGTTTAGGAGCAGGGCGAGAGACCCAGTACTTC. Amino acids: CASSLGAGRETQYF.